What follows is one T cell receptor beta chain and its context. What it binds is unknown. This sample was taken from a study of shared clonotypes between healthy human individuals. About the study: A couple of women and a few men aged 18 to 49 served as donors.

General study findings and limits: A few donors showed sharing of about 4.8% of naive CD4 clonotypes. Larger estimated richness was generally recorded for naive subsets relative to memory subsets.

Unmatched junction bases numbered 6, after V lost 1 base and J lost 0 bases. CDR1 is SGHRS, CDR2 YFSETQ, per germline. The CDR3 spans 16 residues. Generated by immunoSEQ multiplex PCR, the TCRdb table keeps only in-frame clones and is missing some. The sample contains 2.3 million or so clones, 93% of which appear only once. Among the donors, all were Caucasian adults who lived in Nashville, Tennessee. The sample taken for sequencing was naive CD4+ T cells from PBMCs. Subset: CD45RA+ positively selected. The receptor's source is a man aged 18 to 30 in good health. Some clones in this sample may be carry-over from other donors' samples. This sequence joins TRBV5-1 and TRBJ1-1, with 7 nucleotides matching TRBD1. CDR3 DNA sequence: TGCGCCAGCAGCTTGTTGGGACAGCATATGAACACTGAAGCTTTCTTT. It codes for CASSLLGQHMNTEAFF.